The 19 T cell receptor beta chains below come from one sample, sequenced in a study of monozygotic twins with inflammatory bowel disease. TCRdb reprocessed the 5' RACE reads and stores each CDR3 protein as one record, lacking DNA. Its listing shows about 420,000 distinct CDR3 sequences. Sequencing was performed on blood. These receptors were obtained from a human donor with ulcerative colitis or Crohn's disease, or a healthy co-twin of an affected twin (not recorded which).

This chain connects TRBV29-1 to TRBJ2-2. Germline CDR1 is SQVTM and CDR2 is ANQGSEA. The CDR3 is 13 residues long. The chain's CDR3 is CSADTSNSGELFF.

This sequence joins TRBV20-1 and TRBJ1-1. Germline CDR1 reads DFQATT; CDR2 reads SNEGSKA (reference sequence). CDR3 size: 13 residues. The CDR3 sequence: CSARGGGNTEAFF.

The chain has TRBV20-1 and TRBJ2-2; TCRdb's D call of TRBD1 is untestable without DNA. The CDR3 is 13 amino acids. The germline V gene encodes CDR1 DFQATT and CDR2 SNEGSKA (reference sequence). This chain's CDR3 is CSASPSPVGELFF.

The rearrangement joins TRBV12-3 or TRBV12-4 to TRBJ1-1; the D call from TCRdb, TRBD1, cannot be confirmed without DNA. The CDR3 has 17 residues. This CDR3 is CASSLFRDTKENTEAFF.

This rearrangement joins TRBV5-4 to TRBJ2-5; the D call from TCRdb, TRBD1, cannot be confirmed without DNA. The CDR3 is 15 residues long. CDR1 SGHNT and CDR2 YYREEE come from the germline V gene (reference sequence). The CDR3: CASSRRGGQQETQYF.

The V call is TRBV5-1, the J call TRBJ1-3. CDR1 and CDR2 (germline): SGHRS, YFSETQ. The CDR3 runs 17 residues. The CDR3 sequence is CASSFGLQPNSGNTIYF.

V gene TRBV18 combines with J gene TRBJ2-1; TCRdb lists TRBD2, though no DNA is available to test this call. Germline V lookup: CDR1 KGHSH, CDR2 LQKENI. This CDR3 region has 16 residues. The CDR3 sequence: CASSPLGYSGSNEQFF.

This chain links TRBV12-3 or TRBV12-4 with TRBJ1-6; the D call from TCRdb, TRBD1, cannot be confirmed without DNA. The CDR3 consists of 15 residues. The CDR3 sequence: CASSSRTGLDSPLHF.

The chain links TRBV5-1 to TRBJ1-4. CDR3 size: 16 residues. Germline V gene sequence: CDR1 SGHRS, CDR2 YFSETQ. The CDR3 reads CASSHGSLKGDEKLFF. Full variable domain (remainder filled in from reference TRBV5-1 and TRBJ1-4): KAGVTQTPRYLIKTRGQQVTLSCSPISGHRSVSWYQQTPGQGLQFLFEYFSETQRNKGNFPGRFSGRQFSNSRSEMNVSTLELGDSALYLCASSHGSLKGDEKLFFGSGTQLSVL.

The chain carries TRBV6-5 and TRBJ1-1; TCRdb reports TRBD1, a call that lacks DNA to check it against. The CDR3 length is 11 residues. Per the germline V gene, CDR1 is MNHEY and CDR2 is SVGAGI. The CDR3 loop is CASSSGGKAFF.

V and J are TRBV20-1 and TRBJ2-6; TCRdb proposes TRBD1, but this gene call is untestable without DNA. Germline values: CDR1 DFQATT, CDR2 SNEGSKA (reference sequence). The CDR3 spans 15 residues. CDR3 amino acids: CSARVVGAGANVLTF.

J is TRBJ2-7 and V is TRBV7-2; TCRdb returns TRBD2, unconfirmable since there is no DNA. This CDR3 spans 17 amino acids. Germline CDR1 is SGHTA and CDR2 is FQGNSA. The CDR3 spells CASSRLPSGGAVYEQYF.

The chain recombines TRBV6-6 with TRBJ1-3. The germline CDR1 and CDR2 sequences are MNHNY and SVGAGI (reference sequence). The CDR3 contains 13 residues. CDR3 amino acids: CASREVGGNTIYF.

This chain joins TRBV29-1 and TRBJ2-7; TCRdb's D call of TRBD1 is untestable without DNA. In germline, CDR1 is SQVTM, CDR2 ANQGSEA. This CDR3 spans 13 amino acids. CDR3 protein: CSVAGTGGVEQYF.

CDR3 protein: CASSREAGGPSHEQYF. J is TRBJ2-7 and V is TRBV7-3; lacking DNA, the TRBD2 call made by TCRdb goes unchecked. There are 16 residues in the CDR3. Germline loops: CDR1 SGHTA, CDR2 FQGTGA. Full variable domain (missing parts from reference TRBV7-3 and TRBJ2-7): GAGVSQTPSNKVTEKGKYVELRCDPISGHTALYWYRQSLGQGPEFLIYFQGTGAADDSGLPNDRFFAVRPEGSVSTLKIQRTERGDSAVYLCASSREAGGPSHEQYFGPGTRLTVT.

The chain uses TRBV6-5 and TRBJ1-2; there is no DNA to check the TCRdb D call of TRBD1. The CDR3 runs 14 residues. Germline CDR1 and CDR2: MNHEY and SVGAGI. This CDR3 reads CASSYNGGRDGYTF.

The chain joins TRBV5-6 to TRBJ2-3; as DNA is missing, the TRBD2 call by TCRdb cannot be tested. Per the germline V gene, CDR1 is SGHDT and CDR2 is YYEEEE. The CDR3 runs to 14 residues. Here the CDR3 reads CASSEAGGTDTQYF.

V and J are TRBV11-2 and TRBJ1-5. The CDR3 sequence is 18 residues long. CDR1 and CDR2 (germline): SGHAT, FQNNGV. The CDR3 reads CASSFSAGQIGGNQPQHF.

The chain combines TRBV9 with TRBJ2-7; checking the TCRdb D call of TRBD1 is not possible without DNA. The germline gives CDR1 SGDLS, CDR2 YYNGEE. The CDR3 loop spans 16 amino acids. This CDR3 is CASSPPSTGSAYEQYF.